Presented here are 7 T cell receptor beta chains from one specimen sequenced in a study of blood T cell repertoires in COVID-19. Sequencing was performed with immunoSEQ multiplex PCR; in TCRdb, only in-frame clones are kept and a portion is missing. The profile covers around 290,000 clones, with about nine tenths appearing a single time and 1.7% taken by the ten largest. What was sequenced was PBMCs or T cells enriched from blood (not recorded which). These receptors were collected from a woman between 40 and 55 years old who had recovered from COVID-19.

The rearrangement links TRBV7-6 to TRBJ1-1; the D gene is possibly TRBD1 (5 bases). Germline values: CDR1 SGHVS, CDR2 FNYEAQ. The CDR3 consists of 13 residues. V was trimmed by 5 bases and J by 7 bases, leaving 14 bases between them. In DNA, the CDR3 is TGTGCCAGCAGCCTTCATTTAGGGGTTGAAGCTTTCTTT. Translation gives CASSLHLGVEAFF.

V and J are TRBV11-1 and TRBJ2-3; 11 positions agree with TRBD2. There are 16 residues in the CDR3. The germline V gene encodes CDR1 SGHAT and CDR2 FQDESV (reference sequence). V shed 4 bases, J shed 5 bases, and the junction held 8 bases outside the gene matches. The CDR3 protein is CASSSHSGRAQDTQYF. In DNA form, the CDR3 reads TGTGCCAGCAGCTCCCATAGCGGGAGGGCCCAAGATACGCAGTATTTT.

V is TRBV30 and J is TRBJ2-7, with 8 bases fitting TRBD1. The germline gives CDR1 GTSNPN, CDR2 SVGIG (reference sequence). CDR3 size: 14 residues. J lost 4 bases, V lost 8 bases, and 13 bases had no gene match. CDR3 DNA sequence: TGTGCCGCATATTTCCTCGGGACAGGTTACGAGCAGTACTTC. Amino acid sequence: CAAYFLGTGYEQYF.

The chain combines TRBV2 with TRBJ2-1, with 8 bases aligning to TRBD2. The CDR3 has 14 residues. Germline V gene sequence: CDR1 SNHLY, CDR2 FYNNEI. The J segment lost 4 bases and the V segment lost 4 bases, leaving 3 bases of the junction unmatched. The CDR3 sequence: CASSATSGYNEQFF. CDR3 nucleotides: TGTGCCAGCAGTGCTACTAGCGGATACAATGAGCAGTTCTTC.

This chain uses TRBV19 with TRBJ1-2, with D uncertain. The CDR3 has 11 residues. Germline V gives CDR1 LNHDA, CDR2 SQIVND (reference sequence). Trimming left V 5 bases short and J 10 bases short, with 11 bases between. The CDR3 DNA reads TGTGCCAGTAGTGCGAATCTATTCTACACCTTC. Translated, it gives CASSANLFYTF.

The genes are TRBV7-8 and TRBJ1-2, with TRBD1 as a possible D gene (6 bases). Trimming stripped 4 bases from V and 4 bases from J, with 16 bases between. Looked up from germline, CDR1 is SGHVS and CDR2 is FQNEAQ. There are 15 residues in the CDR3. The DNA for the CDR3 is TGTGCCAGCAGCTCTAGGGGGGGGGCTGGCTATGGCTACACCTTC. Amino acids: CASSSRGGAGYGYTF.

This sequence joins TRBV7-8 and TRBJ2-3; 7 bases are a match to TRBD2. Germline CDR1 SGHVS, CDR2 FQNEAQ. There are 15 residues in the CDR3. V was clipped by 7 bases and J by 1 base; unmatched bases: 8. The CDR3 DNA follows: TGTGCCAGCAACTTCCGGGACTACCGCACAGATACGCAGTATTTT. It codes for CASNFRDYRTDTQYF.